Listed below are T cell receptor beta chains from one sample, sequenced in a study of blood T cells in healthy people across ages. A single record per CDR3 protein comes from TCRdb applying MiXCR to the 5' RACE reads. The sample shows over 600,000 distinct CDR3 sequences, around three fifths of them seen only once. Input material: blood. The receptors originated from a man aged 35 to 55 in good health. Both conserved end residues are part of each CDR3. D genes are given only for firm matches. Only some rows state a clone size, as once, few, many or a class for expanded clones.

TRBV3-1,NA,few,TRBJ2-5,CASSQVLPETQYF,TGTGCCAGCAGCCAAGTACTTCCGGAGACCCAGTACTTC
TRBV7-9,TRBD2,few,TRBJ2-7,CASSLTSGRASSSYEQYF,TGTGCCAGCAGCTTGACCAGCGGGAGGGCCTCGAGCTCCTACGAGCAGTACTTC
TRBV4-1,NA,NA,TRBJ2-7,CASSQDIGSESREQYF,TGCGCCAGCAGCCAAGATATCGGCTCTGAGTCGCGCGAGCAGTACTTC
TRBV25-1,NA,few,TRBJ2-1,CASSEESVYNEQFF,TGTGCCAGCAGTGAAGAATCAGTATACAATGAGCAGTTCTTC
TRBV6-5,TRBD1,few,TRBJ2-5,CASTQKQGARETQYF,TGTGCCAGCACTCAGAAACAGGGGGCGCGGGAGACCCAGTACTTC
TRBV4-1,NA,NA,TRBJ2-3,CASSQVADPQYF,TGCGCCAGCAGCCAAGTCGCAGATCCGCAGTATTTT
TRBV7-6,NA,NA,TRBJ2-1,CASSFEESSYNEQFF,TGTGCCAGCAGCTTCGAAGAGAGCTCCTACAATGAGCAGTTCTTC
TRBV6-1,NA,NA,TRBJ1-6,CASRPPVQTSSYNSPLHF,TGTGCCAGCAGGCCCCCCGTCCAAACAAGCTCCTATAATTCACCCCTCCACTTT
TRBV4-3,NA,NA,TRBJ2-3,CASSQDPDGSTDTQYF,TGCGCCAGCAGCCAAGATCCGGACGGCAGCACAGATACGCAGTATTTT
TRBV29-1,TRBD2,NA,TRBJ2-1,CSARTSGTSGEQFF,TGCAGCGCAAGGACTAGCGGGACGTCCGGTGAGCAGTTCTTC
TRBV6-6,TRBD2,NA,TRBJ2-7,CASTLNMGGRGAEQYF,TGTGCCAGCACCCTCAACATGGGGGGGAGGGGTGCGGAGCAGTACTTC
TRBV29-1,TRBD1,few,TRBJ2-7,CSARTGGINEQYF,TGCAGCGCCCGGACAGGGGGCATCAACGAGCAGTACTTC
TRBV4-3,NA,NA,TRBJ2-4,CASSQEDRAKNIQYF,TGCGCCAGCAGCCAGGAAGACAGAGCCAAAAACATTCAGTACTTC
TRBV4-3,NA,NA,TRBJ2-3,CASSQDFGSGDTQYF,TGCGCCAGCAGCCAAGATTTCGGGTCGGGAGATACGCAGTATTTT
TRBV28,NA,NA,TRBJ2-5,CASGLGVGETQYF,TGTGCCAGCGGTTTGGGGGTCGGAGAGACCCAGTACTTC
TRBV5-1,NA,few,TRBJ1-2,CASSGGRMDGYTF,TGCGCCAGCAGCGGAGGGCGGATGGACGGCTACACCTTC
TRBV20-1,TRBD2,few,TRBJ2-3,CSARPETSGGRTDTQYF,TGCAGTGCTAGACCGGAAACTAGCGGGGGGCGTACAGATACGCAGTATTTT
TRBV7-2,NA,NA,TRBJ2-5,CASSKEAGAWETQYF,TGTGCCAGCAGCAAAGAGGCAGGGGCGTGGGAGACCCAGTACTTC
TRBV29-1,TRBD1,NA,TRBJ1-1,CSVPPGTGVNTEAFF,TGCAGCGTCCCCCCGGGCACAGGGGTGAACACTGAAGCTTTCTTT
TRBV6-5,TRBD2,NA,TRBJ2-7,CANSYSGGPYEQYF,TGTGCCAACAGTTACTCGGGAGGACCGTACGAGCAGTACTTC
TRBV14,NA,NA,TRBJ1-1,CASSQDLTELDTEAFF,TGTGCCAGCAGCCAAGATCTTACCGAGTTGGACACTGAAGCTTTCTTT
TRBV6-2/TRBV6-3,TRBD2,NA,TRBJ2-1,CASTLRLAGRNEQFF,TGTGCCAGCACTCTAAGACTAGCGGGGCGCAATGAGCAGTTCTTC
TRBV5-1,NA,NA,TRBJ2-7,CASSNSGLSLYEQYF,TGCGCCAGCAGTAACTCTGGACTATCTCTCTACGAGCAGTACTTC
TRBV20-1,TRBD2,few,TRBJ2-5,CSAWTSGGRAQETQYF,TGCAGTGCTTGGACTAGCGGGGGTAGAGCGCAAGAGACCCAGTACTTC
TRBV20-1,NA,NA,TRBJ2-1,CSARTTGKGYNEQFF,TGCAGTGCTAGGACGACAGGAAAGGGGTACAATGAGCAGTTCTTC
TRBV12-3/TRBV12-4,NA,NA,TRBJ1-6,CASSPPVGVNSPLHF,TGTGCCAGCAGTCCCCCAGTCGGGGTAAATTCACCCCTCCACTTT
TRBV6-2/TRBV6-3,TRBD2,NA,TRBJ2-1,CASSYLAPGLAGSLEQFF,TGTGCCAGCAGTTACTTAGCACCGGGACTAGCGGGATCTCTTGAGCAGTTCTTC
TRBV28,NA,few,TRBJ1-6,CASSFPNSPLHF,TGTGCCAGCAGTTTCCCAAATTCACCCCTCCACTTT
TRBV11-2,NA,NA,TRBJ2-4,CASSLATRGAKNIQYF,TGTGCCAGCAGCTTAGCAACCAGGGGTGCCAAAAACATTCAGTACTTC
TRBV12-3/TRBV12-4,NA,NA,TRBJ2-4,CASSLPGSRLQNIQYF,TGTGCCAGCAGTTTACCCGGGTCGAGGCTGCAAAACATTCAGTACTTC
TRBV12-3/TRBV12-4,TRBD1,NA,TRBJ2-2,CASSFPDRPKTGELFF,TGTGCCAGCAGTTTTCCGGACAGGCCGAAGACCGGGGAGCTGTTTTTT
TRBV24-1,NA,NA,TRBJ2-1,CATSDATSYSTYNEQFF,TGTGCCACCAGTGATGCAACTAGTTATAGCACCTACAATGAGCAGTTCTTC